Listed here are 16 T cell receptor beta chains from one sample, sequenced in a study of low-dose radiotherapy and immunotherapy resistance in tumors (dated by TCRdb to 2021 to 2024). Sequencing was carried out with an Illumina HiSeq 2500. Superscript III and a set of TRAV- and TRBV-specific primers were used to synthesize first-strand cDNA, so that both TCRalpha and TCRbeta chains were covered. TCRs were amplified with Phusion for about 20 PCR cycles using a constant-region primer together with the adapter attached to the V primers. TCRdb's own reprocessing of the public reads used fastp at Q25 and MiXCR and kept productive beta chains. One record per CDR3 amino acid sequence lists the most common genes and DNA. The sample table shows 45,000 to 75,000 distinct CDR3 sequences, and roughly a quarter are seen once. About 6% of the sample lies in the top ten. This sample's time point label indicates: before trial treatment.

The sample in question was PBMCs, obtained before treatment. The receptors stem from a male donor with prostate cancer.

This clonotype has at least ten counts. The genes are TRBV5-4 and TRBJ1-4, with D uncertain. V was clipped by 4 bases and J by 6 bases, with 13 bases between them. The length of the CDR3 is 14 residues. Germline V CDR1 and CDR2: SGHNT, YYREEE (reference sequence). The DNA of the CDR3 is TGTGCCAGCAGCACTAAGGGAGGCTATGAAAAACTGTTTTTT. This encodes CASSTKGGYEKLFF. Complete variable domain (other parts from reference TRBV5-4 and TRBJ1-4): ETGVTQSPTHLIKTRGQQVTLRCSSQSGHNTVSWYQQALGQGPQFIFQYYREEENGRGNFPPRFSGLQFPNYSSELNVNALELDDSALYLCASSTKGGYEKLFFGSGTQLSVL.

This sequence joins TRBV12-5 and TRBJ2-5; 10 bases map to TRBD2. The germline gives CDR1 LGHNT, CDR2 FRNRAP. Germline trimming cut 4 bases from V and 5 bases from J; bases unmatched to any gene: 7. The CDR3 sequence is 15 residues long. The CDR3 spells CASGSAAGGWETQYF. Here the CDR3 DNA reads TGTGCTAGTGGTTCCGCAGCGGGGGGGTGGGAGACCCAGTACTTC.

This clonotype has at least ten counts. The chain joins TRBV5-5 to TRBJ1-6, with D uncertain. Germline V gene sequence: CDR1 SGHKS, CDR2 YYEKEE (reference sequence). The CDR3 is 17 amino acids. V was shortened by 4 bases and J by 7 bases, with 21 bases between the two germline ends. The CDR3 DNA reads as TGTGCCAGCAGCCCCCGCCCCTTCGAAGGCCTAAATTCACCCCTCCACTTT. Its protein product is CASSPRPFEGLNSPLHF.

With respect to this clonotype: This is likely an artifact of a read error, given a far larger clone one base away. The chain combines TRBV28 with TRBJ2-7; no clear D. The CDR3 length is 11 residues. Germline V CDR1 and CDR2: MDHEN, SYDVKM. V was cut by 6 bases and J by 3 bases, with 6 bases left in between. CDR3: CASSPNYEQYF. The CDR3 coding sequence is TGTGCCAGCAGCCCCAACTACGAGCAGTACTTC.

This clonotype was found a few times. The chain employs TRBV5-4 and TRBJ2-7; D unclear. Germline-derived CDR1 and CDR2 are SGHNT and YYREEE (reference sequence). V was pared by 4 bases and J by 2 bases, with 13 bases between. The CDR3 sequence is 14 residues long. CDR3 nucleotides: TGTGCCAGCAGCAGGACGGACGGTACCTACGAGCAGTACTTC. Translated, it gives CASSRTDGTYEQYF.

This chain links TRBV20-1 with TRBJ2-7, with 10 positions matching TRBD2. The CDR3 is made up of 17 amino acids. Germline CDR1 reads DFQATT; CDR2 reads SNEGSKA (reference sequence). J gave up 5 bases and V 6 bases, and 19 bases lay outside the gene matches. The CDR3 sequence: CSASAYSTSGRSNEQYF. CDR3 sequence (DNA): TGCAGTGCCTCCGCGTACTCGACTAGCGGGCGATCTAACGAGCAGTACTTC.

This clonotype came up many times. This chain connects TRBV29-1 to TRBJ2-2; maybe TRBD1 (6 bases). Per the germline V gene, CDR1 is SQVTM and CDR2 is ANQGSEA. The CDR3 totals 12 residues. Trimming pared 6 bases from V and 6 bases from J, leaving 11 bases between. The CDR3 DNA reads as TGCAGCGTGGGCGAGGGGGCCGGGGAGCTGTTTTTT. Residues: CSVGEGAGELFF.

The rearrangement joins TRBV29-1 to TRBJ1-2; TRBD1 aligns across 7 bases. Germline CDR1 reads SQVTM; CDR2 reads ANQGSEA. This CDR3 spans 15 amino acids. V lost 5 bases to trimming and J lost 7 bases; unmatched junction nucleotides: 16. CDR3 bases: TGCAGCGTTACCGGAGGACAGGCTGTGGGGGGTGGCTACACCTTC. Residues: CSVTGGQAVGGGYTF.

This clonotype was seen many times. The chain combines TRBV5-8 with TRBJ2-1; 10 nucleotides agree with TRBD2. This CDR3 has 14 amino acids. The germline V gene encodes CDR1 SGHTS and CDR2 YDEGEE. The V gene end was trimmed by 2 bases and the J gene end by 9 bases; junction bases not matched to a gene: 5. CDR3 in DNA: TGTGCCAGCAGCTTAGCCGGGACTAGCGTTGAGCAGTTCTTC. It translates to CASSLAGTSVEQFF. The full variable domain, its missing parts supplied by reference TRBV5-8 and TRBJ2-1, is EAGVTQSPTHLIKTRGQQATLRCSPISGHTSVYWYQQALGLGLQFLLWYDEGEERNRGNFPPRFSGRQFPNYSSELNVNALELEDSALYLCASSLAGTSVEQFFGPGTRLTVL.

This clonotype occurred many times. This CDR3 is CASSEGTSGIISYEQYF. The CDR3 coding sequence is TGCGCCAGCAGCGAAGGGACTAGCGGGATCATCTCCTACGAGCAGTACTTC. V and J are TRBV4-1 and TRBJ2-7; 13 bases match TRBD2. CDR3 size: 17 residues. Germline V gives CDR1 MGHRA, CDR2 YSYEKL. The junction had 7 bases not matched to a gene; V was cut back by 5 bases and J by 0 bases.

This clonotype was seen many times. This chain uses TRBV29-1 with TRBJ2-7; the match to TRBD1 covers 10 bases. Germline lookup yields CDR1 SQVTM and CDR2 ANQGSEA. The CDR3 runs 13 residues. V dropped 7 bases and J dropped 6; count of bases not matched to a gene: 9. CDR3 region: CSAFGTGAGEQYF. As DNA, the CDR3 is TGCAGCGCGTTCGGGACAGGGGCGGGCGAGCAGTACTTC.

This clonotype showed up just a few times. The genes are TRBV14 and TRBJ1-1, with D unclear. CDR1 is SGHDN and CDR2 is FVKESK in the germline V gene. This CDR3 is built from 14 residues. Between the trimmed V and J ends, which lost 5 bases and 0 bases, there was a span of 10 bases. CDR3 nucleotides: TGTGCCAGCAGCAGCCAACAGATGAACACTGAAGCTTTCTTT. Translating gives CASSSQQMNTEAFF.

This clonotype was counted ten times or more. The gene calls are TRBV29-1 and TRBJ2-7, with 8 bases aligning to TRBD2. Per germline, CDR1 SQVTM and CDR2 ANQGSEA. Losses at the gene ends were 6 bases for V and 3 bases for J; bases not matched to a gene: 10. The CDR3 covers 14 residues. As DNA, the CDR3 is TGCAGCGTGACCGCCGGGACTAGTTTCTACGAGCAGTACTTC. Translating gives CSVTAGTSFYEQYF.

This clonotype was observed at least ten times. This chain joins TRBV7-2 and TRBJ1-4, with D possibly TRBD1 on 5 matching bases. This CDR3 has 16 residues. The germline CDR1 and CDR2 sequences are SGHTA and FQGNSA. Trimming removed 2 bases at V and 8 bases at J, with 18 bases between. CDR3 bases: TGTGCCAGCAGCTTATCGCAGGGATGGAGCGACGAAAAACTGTTTTTT. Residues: CASSLSQGWSDEKLFF. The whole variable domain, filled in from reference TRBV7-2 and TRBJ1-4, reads GAGVSQSPSNKVTEKGKDVELRCDPISGHTALYWYRQSLGQGLEFLIYFQGNSAPDKSGLPSDRFSAERTGGSVSTLTIQRTQQEDSAVYLCASSLSQGWSDEKLFFGSGTQLSVL.

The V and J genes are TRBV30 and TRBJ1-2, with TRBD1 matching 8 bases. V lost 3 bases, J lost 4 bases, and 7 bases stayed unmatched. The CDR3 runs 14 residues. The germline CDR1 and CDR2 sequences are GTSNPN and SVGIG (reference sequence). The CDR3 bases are TGTGCCTGGAGGCGTGACAGGGGTGGCTATGGCTACACCTTC. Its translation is CAWRRDRGGYGYTF. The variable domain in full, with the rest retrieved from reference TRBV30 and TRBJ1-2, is SQTIHQWPATLVQPVGSPLSLECTVEGTSNPNLYWYRQAAGRGLQLLFYSVGIGQISSEVPQNLSASRPQDRQFILSSKKLLLSDSGFYLCAWRRDRGGYGYTFGSGTRLTVV.

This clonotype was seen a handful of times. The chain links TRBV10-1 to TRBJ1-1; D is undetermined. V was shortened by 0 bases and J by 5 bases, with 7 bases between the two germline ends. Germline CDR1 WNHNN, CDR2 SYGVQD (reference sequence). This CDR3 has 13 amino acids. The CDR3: CASSESGRTEAFF. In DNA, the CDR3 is TGCGCCAGCAGTGAGTCAGGCAGGACTGAAGCTTTCTTT.